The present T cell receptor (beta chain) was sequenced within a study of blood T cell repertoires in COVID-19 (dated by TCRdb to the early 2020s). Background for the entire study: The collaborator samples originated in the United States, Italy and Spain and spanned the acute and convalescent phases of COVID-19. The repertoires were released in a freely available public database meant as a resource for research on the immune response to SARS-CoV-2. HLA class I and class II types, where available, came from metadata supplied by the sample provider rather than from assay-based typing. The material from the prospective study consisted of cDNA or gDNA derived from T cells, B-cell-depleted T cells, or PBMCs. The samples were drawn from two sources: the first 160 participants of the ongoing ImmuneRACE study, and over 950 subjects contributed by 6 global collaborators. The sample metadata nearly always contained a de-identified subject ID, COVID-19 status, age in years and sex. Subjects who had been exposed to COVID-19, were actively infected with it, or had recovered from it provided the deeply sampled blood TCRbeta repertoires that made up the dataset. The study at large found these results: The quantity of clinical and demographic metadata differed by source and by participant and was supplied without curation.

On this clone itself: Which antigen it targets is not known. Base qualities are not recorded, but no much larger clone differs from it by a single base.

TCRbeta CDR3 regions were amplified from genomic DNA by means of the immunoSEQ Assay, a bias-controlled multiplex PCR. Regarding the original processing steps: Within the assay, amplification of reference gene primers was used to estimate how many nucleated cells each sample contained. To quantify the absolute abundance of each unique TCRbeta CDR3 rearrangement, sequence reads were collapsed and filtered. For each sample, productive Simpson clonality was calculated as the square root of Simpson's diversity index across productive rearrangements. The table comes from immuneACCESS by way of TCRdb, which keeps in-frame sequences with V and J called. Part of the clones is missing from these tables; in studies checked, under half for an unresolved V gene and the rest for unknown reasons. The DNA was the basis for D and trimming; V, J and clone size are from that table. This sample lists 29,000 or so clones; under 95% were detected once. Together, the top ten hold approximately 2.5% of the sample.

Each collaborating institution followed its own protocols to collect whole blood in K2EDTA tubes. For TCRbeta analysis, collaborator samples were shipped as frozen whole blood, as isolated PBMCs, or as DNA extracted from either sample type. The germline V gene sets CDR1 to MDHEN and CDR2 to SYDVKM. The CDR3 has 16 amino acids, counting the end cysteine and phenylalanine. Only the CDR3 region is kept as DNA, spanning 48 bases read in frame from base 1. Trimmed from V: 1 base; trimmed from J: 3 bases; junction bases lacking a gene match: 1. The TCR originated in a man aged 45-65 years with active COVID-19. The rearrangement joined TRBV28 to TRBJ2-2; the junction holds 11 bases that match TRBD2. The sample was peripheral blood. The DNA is TGTGCCAGCAGTTTATTAGCGGGAGGGGACACCGGGGAGCTGTTTTTT. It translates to CASSLLAGGDTGELFF.